Below, one TCR beta chain is given with its context. This clone was detected only a few times. No cognate antigen has been identified for it. There are no base qualities to consult, and no much larger clone falls within one base. Libraries came from the immunoSEQ multiplex PCR assay. For the multiplex PCR, a mixture combining 60 forward primers for TCR Vbeta segments and 13 reverse primers for TCR Jbeta segments was used. The CDR3 region of rearranged TCR beta genes was amplified from genomic DNA with a multiplex PCR assay. Amplified TCR beta libraries were sequenced as 87-base-pair reads on the Illumina HiSeq System. The original pipeline was this. In a later analysis, tens of millions of unique TCR beta chains were counted across the 500 to 850 repertoires, and around 11 million of these chains were shared by at least two donors. Raw reads were error-corrected and collapsed into unique sequences with a nearest-neighbor algorithm that merged closely related sequences to remove PCR and sequencing errors. Alignment of CDR3 sequences to IMGT reference sequences was used to assign V, D and J gene segments. For a sequence to be retained, a match of at least six nucleotides to both a V gene segment and a J gene segment was required. A rearrangement was called productive if the CDR3 had no stop codons and remained in frame with V and J, and every other rearrangement was called non-productive. Following IMGT convention, CDR3 was defined as the stretch from the second conserved V-encoded cysteine to the conserved J-encoded phenylalanine. In an earlier analysis of roughly 610 of the donors, sequences lacking an unambiguous match to a single V gene segment were excluded. In an earlier analysis of approximately 610 of the donors, V segments were called functional above 56.7% productive rearrangements and were called segregating when the between-donor standard deviation exceeded 5%. A statistical classification framework was built to diagnose cytomegalovirus status from the catalog of TCR beta chain sequences. In a later analysis, TCR nucleotide sequences were compared against IMGT/GENE-DB human TR gene sequences so that V and J genes could be assigned. Using the TCRdist pipeline, a later analysis assigned CDR3 sequences along with most-parsimonious VDJ recombination scenarios. In a later analysis, each TCR beta chain was defined by its CDR3 amino acid sequence together with its V-gene family, and reads lacking a unique V-gene family were excluded. As a way to deal with suspected cross-contamination and a sequencing artifact, a later analysis dropped 450 to 700 nucleotide sequences that were highly shared and had low generation probability. A later analysis calculated a clonal expansion index for each public chain from normalized within-repertoire ranks of inferred template counts. Generation probabilities in a later analysis came from a VDJ recombination model fitted to out-of-frame rearrangements, and those results were checked against IGoR. In a later analysis, hypergeometric tests were used to score TCR-TCR, TCR-HLA and TCR-CMV co-occurrence, with a repertoire-size bias correction applied to TCR pairs. In a later analysis, false discovery rates were estimated by permuting HLA or CMV assignments 20 times. In a later analysis, co-occurring TCRs were grouped using DBSCAN, and TCRdist sequence similarity was added for clustering within HLA-allele-positive subsets. For co-occurrence clustering, repertoires with fewer than 30,000 or more than 120,000 public chains were excluded, along with four or five repertoires with anomalous nucleotide sharing. Here the immuneACCESS table is served through TCRdb, limited to in-frame sequences with V and J called. Missing clones are a known gap in these copies; in checked studies unresolved V genes cover under half, and the rest lacks a known reason. V and J calls plus clone size are reproduced from that table; the DNA served to infer D and trimming. The sample table lists 85,000 to 120,000 clones, about 75% of them with a count of one. About 2.5% of the sample lies in the top ten.

The sample belongs to a study of cytomegalovirus exposure and HLA in healthy donors (dated by TCRdb to the late 2010s). General notes on the study: In an earlier analysis of roughly 500 of the donors, 250 to 300 Gb of sequence data and 90 million to 120 million unique TCR beta sequences from 180 million or so T cells were reported. Donor age, sex, ethnicity and CMV serostatus were compiled alongside the repertoire data. In a later genetic analysis, genome-wide SNP genotypes for about 55% of the 666 donors were used, and that subset was treated as a discovery cohort. The study was designed to test whether signatures of past pathogen exposure could be identified by cataloging public T cell receptors. A later analysis re-examined previously published TCR beta repertoires from just over 650 donors and added high-resolution HLA genotyping to investigate patterns of TCR occurrence. Of the 300 to 500 genotyped donors, less than 90% were placed in the genetic ancestry cluster associated with self-reported Caucasian donors. The T cell repertoires of around 670 subjects were profiled by immunosequencing and related to cytomegalovirus serostatus. To predict cytomegalovirus infection status, the study brought together high-throughput TCR immunosequencing, statistical association of individual TCRs with disease status, and machine learning. Across approximately 420 genotyped donors of the cohort, an average of roughly 200,000 unique TCR beta nucleotide sequences per donor were sequenced, and roughly 20% of those sequences were non-productive. Both class I and class II loci were covered by HLA typing, at four-digit resolution. All discovery cohort repertoires had been generated on a single sequencing platform. Typing coverage differed by locus: A, B, C, DRB1 and DQB1 were typed in roughly 629-630 donors, DQA1 in approximately 520, DPA1 in 600 to 610, and DPB1 in about 450. Along with the roughly 700-subject first cohort, a separate validation cohort of more than 90 different subjects was used. Roughly 300 gigabases of sequencing data and 70 million to 85 million unique TCR sequences were included in an early release covering about 620 HLA-typed donors. An earlier analysis of about 620 of the donors applied high-throughput TCR beta sequencing to assess whether each TCR beta V gene segment acted as functional or pseudogenic. Four or five DR-DQ haplotypes were handled as single units for association and clustering because linkage in the cohort was strong. Rather than using new phenotypic data, the later analysis identified candidate immune exposures from TCR beta sequences and from how often those sequences occurred across donors.

Overall results and qualifications from the work: Compared with equally common non-associated chains, HLA-associated TCR beta chains in a later analysis were more clonally expanded and had lower generation probabilities. Because HLA typing was unavailable for some donors at each locus, only the typed subset was used in association tests. A further reported finding was that TCR beta sequences accurately predicted the HLA-A and HLA-B alleles for most subjects in the first cohort. For the cohort, immune exposure information was limited to CMV serostatus. Most TCR sequences were seen in very few donors, while some public TCRs were found in many individuals. In a later analysis, several top co-occurrence clusters were reported to appear linked to parvovirus B19, influenza, CMV and Epstein-Barr virus. In a later genetic analysis, fewer N-insertions in productive TCRs were reported among donors in an Asian-associated ancestry cluster than the 666-donor mean. Roughly 15 rarely observed V segments, including chromosome 9 orphons, were excluded from the earlier analysis of approximately 600 of the donors because counts were too low. Sequencing depth was assumed to be roughly uniform across donors in the presence/absence analyses, though that assumption may not hold. Broadly in line with IMGT annotations, most TCR beta V segments showed up in productive rearrangements about 90% or about 30% of the time in an earlier analysis of around 600 of the donors. The authors suggested that the approach could potentially be extended to other disease states and immunological phenotypes. A cluster of highly shared sequence variants was judged likely to represent a technical artifact of the sequencing pipeline. Assigning TCR associations to individual alleles was difficult when HLA alleles, especially DR and DQ, strongly co-occurred. Cytomegalovirus status was reported to be diagnosed by the classifier with high specificity and sensitivity in both the original and validation cohorts. Specific HLA alleles were associated with roughly 16,000 TCR beta sequences at a false discovery rate of 0.05 in a later analysis. In vitro tests confirmed that a few of the cytomegalovirus-associated TCR beta chains recognize cytomegalovirus antigens. Linkage disequilibrium might explain the correlated functional status among segregating V segments, but an unknown experimental factor could not be excluded. A later genetic analysis associated a missense DCLRE1C variant with V-gene and J-gene trimming of TCR beta chains, and an independent cohort replicated the association. In this cohort, only TCR beta chains were sequenced, and detectable features were limited by the absence of alpha or paired-chain data. A later analysis found that most CMV-associated TCR beta chains appeared HLA-restricted, with HLA associations seemingly driven largely by CMV exposure. In a later analysis, TCR association rates were found to vary across HLA loci, with the most associated TCRs seen for DRB1 alleles and the fewest for HLA-C alleles. In the study, approximately 160 TCR beta chains were listed as associated with cytomegalovirus.

The cohort was made up of approximately 670 healthy bone marrow donors. At the time of sampling, all cohort members were nominally healthy, though unrecorded immune exposures were likely present. The donor was CMV seronegative and belonged to the group of 352 seronegative cohort members. A peripheral blood sample was provided by each donor, and peripheral blood mononuclear cells were used for TCR beta sequencing. Genomic DNA extraction from the blood cell samples was performed with the Qiagen DNeasy Blood Extraction Kit. The source of this sequence is a man aged 35 to 55 in good health and CMV-seronegative. Specimen: PBMCs.

The bases read TGTGCCAGCAGCTTTACGACAGGCTACGAGCAGTACTTC. This codes for CASSFTTGYEQYF. The sequence links TRBV11-2 to TRBJ2-7; tentative D gene TRBD1, with 6 bases matching. From a lookup of the germline V gene, CDR1 and CDR2 are SGHAT and FQNNGV. At the junction V is shortened by 3 bases and J by 3 bases, with 9 bases in between. The cysteine opens and the phenylalanine closes a CDR3 of 13 amino acids. Kept here is only the CDR3 DNA, which spans 39 bases and is read in frame from base 1.